Listed below are T cell receptor beta chains from one sample, sequenced in a study of cytomegalovirus exposure and HLA in healthy donors. The method was immunoSEQ multiplex PCR; TCRdb's version includes in-frame clones alone and lacks a portion of them. The top ten hold 4% to 4.5% of the sample, which has about 130,000 clones, about four fifths seen once. The sequencing input was PBMCs. The receptors here all came from a woman aged 35 to 49 in good health and CMV-seronegative. CDR3s include the opening cysteine and the closing phenylalanine or tryptophan. D genes are given only for firm matches. Size tells how often a clone was seen (once, few, many) or the class of an expanded clone, and some rows leave it out.

>TRBJ2-5|-|TRBV5-6|-|13
TGTGCCAGCAGCTGGGGGGGGCCAGAGACCCAGTACTTC
CASSWGGPETQYF
>TRBJ1-1|-|TRBV29-1|-|13
TGCAGCGCCGAGGGAGACCTGGGCACTGAAGCTTTCTTT
CSAEGDLGTEAFF
>TRBJ1-1|-|TRBV18|medium-sized|13
TGTGCCAGCTCACCACCGGGGACTGTCAAAGCTTTCTTT
CASSPPGTVKAFF
>TRBJ2-7|-|TRBV5-5|-|14
TGTGCCAGCAGCTTGGACAGGAGCTCCTACGAGCAGTACTTC
CASSLDRSSYEQYF
>TRBJ1-4|-|TRBV27|-|15
TGTGCCAGCACCTCTTGGGGCGGAACTAATGAAAAACTGTTTTTT
CASTSWGGTNEKLFF
>TRBJ2-2|TRBD2|TRBV9|-|14
TGTGCCAGCAGCGTCCGACGCGGGGGCGGGGAGCTGTTTTTT
CASSVRRGGGELFF
>TRBJ1-3|-|TRBV9|-|17
TGTGCCAGCAGCGTAGGGACTGGGGGGAACTCTGGAAACACCATATATTTT
CASSVGTGGNSGNTIYF
>TRBJ2-7|TRBD2|TRBV4-2|-|15
TGTGCCAGCTCACCGACTAGCGGGTCCCCCTACGAGCAGTACTTC
CASSPTSGSPYEQYF
>TRBJ1-6|TRBD1|TRBV7-2|-|16
TGTGCCAGCAGCCAGCTAGACAGGGGGCGTAATTCACCCCTCCACTTT
CASSQLDRGRNSPLHF
>TRBJ2-3|TRBD2|TRBV7-8|-|16
TGTGCCAGCAGCCCTTTGACTAGCGGGAGTTCGGATACGCAGTATTTT
CASSPLTSGSSDTQYF
>TRBJ2-1|TRBD1|TRBV9|-|14
TGTGCCAGCAGCCCCGGGACAGCCGACAATGAGCAGTTCTTC
CASSPGTADNEQFF
>TRBJ2-2|TRBD2|TRBV4-2|-|15
TGTGCCACCCTTAGCGGGAGGGCCTCCACCGGGGAGCTGTTTTTT
CATLSGRASTGELFF
>TRBJ1-6|-|TRBV2|-|14
TGTGCCAGCACCCTCGGGACTCCGAATTCACCCCTCCACTTT
CASTLGTPNSPLHF
>TRBJ2-5|-|TRBV18|-|17
TGTGCCACCGAAGAGGCCGATGGTGGCAGTTTTATGGAGACCCAGTACTTC
CATEEADGGSFMETQYF
>TRBJ2-3|-|TRBV28|-|14
TGTGCCAGCAGCCCTCCGTCGGTCACAGATACGCAGTATTTT
CASSPPSVTDTQYF
>TRBJ2-5|-|TRBV4-3|-|18
TGCGCCAGCAGCCAAGTTTCCCGGGGGCGCGGTCAGGGGGGGACCCAGTACTTC
CASSQVSRGRGQGGTQYF
>TRBJ2-2|-|TRBV6-1|-|16
TGTGCCAGCAGTGAAGCCCTGGCCTCGAACACCGGGGAGCTGTTTTTT
CASSEALASNTGELFF
>TRBJ2-7|-|TRBV2|-|13
TGTGCCAGCAGTGAGATCACCAGGTACGAGCAGTACTTC
CASSEITRYEQYF
>TRBJ1-2|-|TRBV12-5|once|11
TGTGCTAGTGGTTTCGTCCGTGGCTACACCTTC
CASGFVRGYTF
>TRBJ1-4|TRBD1|TRBV28|-|14
TGTGCCAGCACGACAGGGGGGAAAGGTGAAAAACTGTTTTTT
CASTTGGKGEKLFF
>TRBJ2-3|TRBD2|TRBV28|-|17
TGTGCCAGCAGTCCCCCGGGACTAGCGGTTAGCACAGATACGCAGTATTTT
CASSPPGLAVSTDTQYF
>TRBJ2-1|TRBD1|TRBV4-3|-|17
TGCGCCAGCAGCCAAGGGTTAGGGGGCCAGGAGTACAATGAGCAGTTCTTC
CASSQGLGGQEYNEQFF
>TRBJ1-2|TRBD1|TRBV4-1|-|15
TGCGCCAGCAGCCACGGGACAGGGCAAGACTATGGCTACACCTTC
CASSHGTGQDYGYTF
>TRBJ2-5|TRBD1|TRBV5-1|-|13
TGCGCCAGCAGCCCGGACAGGGCGGAGACCCAGTACTTC
CASSPDRAETQYF
>TRBJ2-2|-|TRBV6-4|-|13
TGTGCCAGCAGTGAGGGCAACACCGGGGAGCTGTTTTTT
CASSEGNTGELFF
>TRBJ2-6|-|TRBV28|-|16
TGTGCCAGCAGTGCGCCTAGACCCTCTGGGGCCAACGTCCTGACTTTC
CASSAPRPSGANVLTF
>TRBJ2-7|-|TRBV28|-|14
TGTGCCAGCAGTTTAGTACAGGGAATCTACGAGCAGTACTTC
CASSLVQGIYEQYF
>TRBJ2-3|TRBD1|TRBV9|-|16
TGTGCCAGCAGCATGAGACAGGGGGTCGGCACAGATACGCAGTATTTT
CASSMRQGVGTDTQYF
>TRBJ2-2|-|TRBV5-6|-|13
TGTGCCAGCAGCGGACAGTACACCGGGGAGCTGTTTTTT
CASSGQYTGELFF
>TRBJ2-1|TRBD2|TRBV7-2|-|14
TGTGCCAGCAGCTTTAGCGGGACCTACAATGAGCAGTTCTTC
CASSFSGTYNEQFF
>TRBJ1-6|-|TRBV28|few|14
TGTGCCAGCAGTCCCCCAGGGAACAGTTCACCCCTCCACTTT
CASSPPGNSSPLHF
>TRBJ1-3|TRBD1|TRBV7-2|-|16
TGTGCCAGCAGCCCCAGGGACAGTCGCTCTGGAAACACCATATATTTT
CASSPRDSRSGNTIYF
>TRBJ2-3|-|TRBV4-3|-|15
TGCGCCAGCAGCCCAGGGGTCTCGACCACAGATACGCAGTATTTT
CASSPGVSTTDTQYF
>TRBJ2-7|-|TRBV2|many|13
TGTGCCAGCAGGGGACTGGCGTCCTACGAGCAGTACTTC
CASRGLASYEQYF
>TRBJ2-3|TRBD1|TRBV6-5|-|13
TGTGCCAGCAGAGAGACAGGGACAAATACGCAGTATTTT
CASRETGTNTQYF
>TRBJ2-7|-|TRBV4-3|-|12
TGCGCCAGCAGCCAAGCCGGTTACGAGCAGTACTTC
CASSQAGYEQYF
>TRBJ1-3|TRBD1|TRBV5-6|-|16
TGTGCCAGCAGCACCCGACAGGGGAGCTCTGGAAACACCATATATTTT
CASSTRQGSSGNTIYF
>TRBJ1-5|-|TRBV2|-|14
TGTGCCAGCACCTGGGGACACAACAATCAGCCCCAGCATTTT
CASTWGHNNQPQHF
>TRBJ1-4|TRBD1|TRBV5-1|-|16
TGCGCCAGCAGTACCGGGACAGGGGTTGTAAATGAAAAACTGTTTTTT
CASSTGTGVVNEKLFF
>TRBJ2-5|TRBD2|TRBV29-1|once|14
TGCAGCGTGGCCCCTAGCGGGAGAAGAGAGACCCAGTACTTC
CSVAPSGRRETQYF
>TRBJ1-2|-|TRBV7-9|-|13
TGTGCCAGCAGCTTAGACAGGTTCTATGGCTACACCTTC
CASSLDRFYGYTF
>TRBJ2-1|TRBD2|TRBV14|-|19
TGTGCCAGCAGCCACGGGACTAGCGGGACTAGAGGTCGTTTCGATGAGCAGTTCTTC
CASSHGTSGTRGRFDEQFF
>TRBJ1-4|-|TRBV5-1|once|16
TGCGCCAGCAGCTTGGTGGGAGGGGCCGGAGAGGAAAAACTGTTTTTT
CASSLVGGAGEEKLFF
>TRBJ2-7|-|TRBV9|once|13
TGTGCCAGCAGTCTAGAGAGCTCCTACGAGCAGTACTTC
CASSLESSYEQYF
>TRBJ2-3|TRBD2|TRBV6-6|-|16
TGTGCCAGCAGTTACTCAGCTAGCGGGAGGACAGATACGCAGTATTTT
CASSYSASGRTDTQYF
>TRBJ2-7|TRBD2|TRBV6-5|-|14
TGTGCCAGCCTCAAGGCGGGGGGGGCGGGCGAGCAGTACTTC
CASLKAGGAGEQYF
>TRBJ2-7|TRBD2|TRBV4-2|-|19
TGTGCCAGCAGCCAAGATCCCATCAAGACTAGCGTGATAACCTACGAGCAGTACTTC
CASSQDPIKTSVITYEQYF
>TRBJ1-1|TRBD1|TRBV27|-|15
TGTGCCAGCAGTGCCACGACAGGGTGGCACACTGAAGCTTTCTTT
CASSATTGWHTEAFF
>TRBJ2-7|-|TRBV15|-|16
TGTGCCACCAGCGCGATTGGGGCAGGGATTTCCTACGAGCAGTACTTC
CATSAIGAGISYEQYF
>TRBJ1-6|-|TRBV7-9|-|15
TGTGCCAGCAGCTTAGAAGCAGGGGCTAATTCACCCCTCCACTTT
CASSLEAGANSPLHF
>TRBJ2-2|-|TRBV9|-|15
TGTGCCAGCAGCCCAAGAGGGGGATACACCGGGGAGCTGTTTTTT
CASSPRGGYTGELFF
>TRBJ2-3|TRBD2|TRBV6-1|-|18
TGTGCCAGCAGTGAACCCCAGAGGGCTAGCGGGCGCACAGATACGCAGTATTTT
CASSEPQRASGRTDTQYF
>TRBJ2-3|TRBD2|TRBV6-4|-|16
TGTGCCAGCAGCCCCATAGCGGGGGGGCCCCCAGATACGCAGTATTTT
CASSPIAGGPPDTQYF
>TRBJ1-1|-|TRBV6-5|once|14
TGTGCCAGCAGTTACTCGGAAGGTACTAGTGAAGCTTTCTTT
CASSYSEGTSEAFF
>TRBJ2-3|-|TRBV27|-|16
TGTGCCAGCAGTTCCCGGGACTTTTTTCGGGCAGATACGCAGTATTTT
CASSSRDFFRADTQYF
>TRBJ1-4|TRBD1|TRBV9|-|18
TGTGCCAGCAGCGTAAGGGACAGGGGGAGAAGTACTAATGAAAAACTGTTTTTT
CASSVRDRGRSTNEKLFF
>TRBJ1-2|TRBD1|TRBV25-1|-|14
TGTGCCAGCAGTGATCCGACAGGGGGAGAAGGCTACACCTTC
CASSDPTGGEGYTF
>TRBJ2-7|-|TRBV6-5|-|13
TGTGCCAGCAGAGAGAGGGATCTTTACGAGCAGTACTTC
CASRERDLYEQYF
>TRBJ2-3|-|TRBV4-1|-|15
TGCGCCAGCAGCCGGCCGGACACCTCTACATATACGCAGTATTTT
CASSRPDTSTYTQYF